This TCR beta chain was recovered during a study of tissue T cells after allogeneic stem cell transplantation. Measured with immunoSEQ multiplex PCR; TCRdb has only the in-frame clones, and not every one. This table holds under 50,000 clones, around nine tenths found once. Regarding this clone: The target antigen is unknown.

Study conclusions and caveats: The study did not identify alloreactive or antigen-specific tissue TCRs, and some clones might be persisting host cells.

This CDR3 is built from 15 residues. From germline, CDR1 is MNHEY and CDR2 SVGAGI. V gave up 10 bases and J gave up 0 bases, with 17 bases separating them. The gene calls are TRBV6-5 and TRBJ2-3; no clear D. This TCR derives from a woman aged 40-69 years who later had graft-versus-host disease after an allogeneic stem cell transplant. The sequencing used blood, collected before transplantation. CDR3 protein: CAIRPQASSTDTQYF. CDR3 sequence (DNA): TGTGCCATCAGACCCCAGGCTTCTAGCACAGATACGCAGTATTTT.